This TCR beta chain is from a study of shared clonotypes between healthy human individuals. Study information: Per donor, CD8 memory used one plate, CD8 naive used two, CD4 memory used three and CD4 naive used three. General study results and limits: Only blood was sampled, and tissue TCR repertoires likely differ from blood ones. Depth of sequencing was expected to influence donor clonotype sharing.

Per the original methods: In the immunoSEQ data, sequences were junction-only and lacked quality scores, so filtering differed. TCRdb keeps only in-frame clones here, not all; method: immunoSEQ multiplex PCR. V and J calls and clone size follow that table, whereas D and trimming were derived from the DNA. The sample contains over 1.4 million clones, roughly 97% of which appear only once. A note on this clone: Its specificity is not known.

The CDR3 extends over 18 amino acids. Germline V lookup: CDR1 LNHNV, CDR2 YYDKDF (reference sequence). With 0 bases removed from V and 0 bases from J, the gap between germline ends came to 17 bases. The chain carries TRBV15 and TRBJ1-1; no firm D call. The TCR sequence derives from a man aged 25 to 45 in good health. Sequencing was done on a sample of naive CD4+ T cells sorted from blood. This sample's subset: CD45RA+ positively selected. The CDR3, as DNA: TGTGCCACCAGCAGAGATCCCGCGGACTCGGGAGTGAACACTGAAGCTTTCTTT. Residues: CATSRDPADSGVNTEAFF.